This T cell receptor beta chain stems from a study of memory CD4+ T cells and cytomegalovirus serostatus. As processed by the authors: Out-of-frame sequences were removed, leaving around 2,000,000 distinct TCRbeta sequences. Repertoires were generated with immunoSEQ multiplex PCR, while TCRdb's copy carries only in-frame clones and drops some. The DNA gave D and trimming, while V, J and clone size come from that table. The sample contains around 30,000 clones, roughly 80% of which appear only once. As concerns this clone: Its antigen is not identified.

V gave up 3 bases and J gave up 7 bases, with 12 bases separating them. This CDR3 has 12 amino acids. The germline V gene encodes CDR1 SQVTM and CDR2 ANQGSEA. Single viable CD3+CD4+CD8-CD45RO+ cells were sorted as the memory CD4+ T cells. CD4+ T cells were isolated by positive magnetic selection. Broader study findings: Each of 55 to 80 CMV-associated TCRbeta sequences occurred in one to five individuals.

The origin of this receptor is an adult in good health and CMV-seronegative. Some clones in this sample may be carry-over from other donors' samples. This chain joins TRBV29-1 and TRBJ1-1; maybe TRBD1 (6 bases). Sample: memory CD4+ T cells from blood. The CDR3 DNA follows: TGCAGCGTTGATCGTCAGGGGATTGAAGCTTTCTTT. It encodes CSVDRQGIEAFF.